This paragraph reports one T cell receptor beta chain. Some clones are missing from TCRdb's copy, which holds only in-frame ones; the method was immunoSEQ multiplex PCR. The sample lists 95,000 to 100,000 clones; around 85% were seen once. CDR1 MGHRA and CDR2 YSYEKL come from the germline V gene. The ends lost 1 base at V and 3 bases at J; junction bases unmatched: 3. This CDR3 comprises 16 residues. These data belong to a study of OX40 agonist ivuxolimab in advanced cancers. The chain links TRBV4-1 to TRBJ2-2; 9 positions match TRBD2. This clonotype originated in an adult with an advanced solid tumor such as melanoma, head and neck, liver or kidney cancer. The specimen was CD4+ or CD8+ T cells sorted from blood, collected in a trial of the OX40 agonist ivuxolimab. CDR3 bases: TGCGCCAGCAGCCAAGCCACTAGCGGGCACACCGGGGAGCTGTTTTTT. Translating gives CASSQATSGHTGELFF.